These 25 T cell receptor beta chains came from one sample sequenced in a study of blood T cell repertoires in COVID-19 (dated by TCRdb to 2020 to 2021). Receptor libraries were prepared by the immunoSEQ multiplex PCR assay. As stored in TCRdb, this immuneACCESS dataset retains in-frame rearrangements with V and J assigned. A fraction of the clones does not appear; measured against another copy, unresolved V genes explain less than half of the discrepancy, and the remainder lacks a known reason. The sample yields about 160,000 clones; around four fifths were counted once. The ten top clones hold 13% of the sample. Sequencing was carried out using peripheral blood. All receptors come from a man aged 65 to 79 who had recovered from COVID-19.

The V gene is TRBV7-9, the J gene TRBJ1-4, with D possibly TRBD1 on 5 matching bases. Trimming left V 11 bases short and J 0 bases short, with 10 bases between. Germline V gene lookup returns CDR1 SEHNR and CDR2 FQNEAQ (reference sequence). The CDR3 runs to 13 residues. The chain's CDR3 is CAPGPATNEKLFF. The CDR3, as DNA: TGTGCCCCAGGGCCGGCAACTAATGAAAAACTGTTTTTT.

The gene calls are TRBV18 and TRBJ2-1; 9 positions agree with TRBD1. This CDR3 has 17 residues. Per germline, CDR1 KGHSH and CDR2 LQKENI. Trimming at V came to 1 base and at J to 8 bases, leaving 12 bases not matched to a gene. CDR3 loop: CASSPRPGTGIVDEQFF. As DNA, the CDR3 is TGTGCCAGCTCACCACGCCCCGGGACAGGGATTGTCGATGAGCAGTTCTTC. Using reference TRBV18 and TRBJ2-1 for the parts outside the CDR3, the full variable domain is NAGVMQNPRHLVRRRGQEARLRCSPMKGHSHVYWYRQLPEEGLKFMVYLQKENIIDESGMPKERFSAEFPKEGPSILRIQQVVRGDSAAYFCASSPRPGTGIVDEQFFGPGTRLTVL.

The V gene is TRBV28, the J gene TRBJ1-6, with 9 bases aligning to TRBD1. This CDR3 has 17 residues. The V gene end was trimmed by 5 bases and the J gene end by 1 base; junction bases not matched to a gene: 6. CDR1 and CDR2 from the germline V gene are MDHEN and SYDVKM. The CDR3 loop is CASSGTGPESYNSPLHF. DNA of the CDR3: TGTGCCAGCAGTGGGACAGGGCCTGAATCCTATAATTCACCCCTCCACTTT.

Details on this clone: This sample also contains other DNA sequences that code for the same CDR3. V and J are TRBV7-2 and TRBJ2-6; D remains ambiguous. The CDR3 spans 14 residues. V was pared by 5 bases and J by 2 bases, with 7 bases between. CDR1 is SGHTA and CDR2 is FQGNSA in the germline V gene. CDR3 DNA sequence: TGTGCCAGCAGCCTTACTACTGGGGCCAACGTCCTGACTTTC. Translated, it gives CASSLTTGANVLTF.

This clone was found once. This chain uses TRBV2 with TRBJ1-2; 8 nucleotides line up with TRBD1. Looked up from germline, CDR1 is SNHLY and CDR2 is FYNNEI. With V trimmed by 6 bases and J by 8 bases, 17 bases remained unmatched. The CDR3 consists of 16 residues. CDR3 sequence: CASRDRTGTKMRGYTF. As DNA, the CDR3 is TGTGCCAGCAGAGATCGGACAGGGACCAAGATGAGAGGCTACACCTTC.

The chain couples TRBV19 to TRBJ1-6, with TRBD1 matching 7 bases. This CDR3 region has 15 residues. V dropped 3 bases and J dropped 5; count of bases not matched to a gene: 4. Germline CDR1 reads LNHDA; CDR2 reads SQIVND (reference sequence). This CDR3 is CASSIDRADNSPLHF. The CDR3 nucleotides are TGTGCCAGTAGTATCGACAGGGCGGATAATTCACCCCTCCACTTT.

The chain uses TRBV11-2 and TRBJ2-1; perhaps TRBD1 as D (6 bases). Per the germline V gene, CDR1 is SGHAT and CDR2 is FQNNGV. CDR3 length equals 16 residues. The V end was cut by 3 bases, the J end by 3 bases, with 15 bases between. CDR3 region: CASSFETGQIYNEQFF. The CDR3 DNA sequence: TGTGCCAGCAGCTTCGAGACAGGCCAGATCTACAATGAGCAGTTCTTC.

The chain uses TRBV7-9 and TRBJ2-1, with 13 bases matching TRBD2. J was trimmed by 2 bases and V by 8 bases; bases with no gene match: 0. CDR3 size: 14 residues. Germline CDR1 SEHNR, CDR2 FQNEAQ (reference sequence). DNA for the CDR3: TGTGCCAGCGGGACTAGCGGGACCTACAATGAGCAGTTCTTC. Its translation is CASGTSGTYNEQFF.

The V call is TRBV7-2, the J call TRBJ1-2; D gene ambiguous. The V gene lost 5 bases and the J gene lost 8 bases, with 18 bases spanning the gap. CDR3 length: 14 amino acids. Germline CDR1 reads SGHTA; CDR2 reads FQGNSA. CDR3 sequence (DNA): TGTGCCAGCAGCATCGCAGGACTCCCGGAAGGCTACACCTTC. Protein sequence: CASSIAGLPEGYTF.

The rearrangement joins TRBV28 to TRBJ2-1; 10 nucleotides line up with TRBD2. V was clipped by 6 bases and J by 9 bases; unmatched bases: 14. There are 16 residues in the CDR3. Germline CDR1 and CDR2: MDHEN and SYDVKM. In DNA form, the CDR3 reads TGTGCCAGCAGACCTCTGAGGGGCAGCGGGAGGGGTGAGCAGTTCTTC. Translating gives CASRPLRGSGRGEQFF.

CDR3 bases: TGCAGTGCTAGTGGGTCGGGGGGGAAAAGTGGCTACACCTTC. Amino acid sequence: CSASGSGGKSGYTF. The chain links TRBV20-1 to TRBJ1-2; TRBD1 is a possible D gene (5 bases). The CDR3 runs to 14 residues. From germline, CDR1 is DFQATT and CDR2 SNEGSKA (reference sequence). Trimming removed 3 bases at V and 7 bases at J, with 18 bases between.

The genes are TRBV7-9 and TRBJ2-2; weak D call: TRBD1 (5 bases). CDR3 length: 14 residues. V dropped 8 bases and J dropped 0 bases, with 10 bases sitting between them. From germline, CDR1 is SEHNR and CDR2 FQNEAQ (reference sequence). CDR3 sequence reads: CASVSRANTGELFF. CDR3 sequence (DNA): TGTGCCAGCGTTTCCAGGGCGAACACCGGGGAGCTGTTTTTT. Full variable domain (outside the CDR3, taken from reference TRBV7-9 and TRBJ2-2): DTGVSQNPRHKITKRGQNVTFRCDPISEHNRLYWYRQTLGQGPEFLTYFQNEAQLEKSRLLSDRFSAERPKGSFSTLEIQRTEQGDSAMYLCASVSRANTGELFFGEGSRLTVL.

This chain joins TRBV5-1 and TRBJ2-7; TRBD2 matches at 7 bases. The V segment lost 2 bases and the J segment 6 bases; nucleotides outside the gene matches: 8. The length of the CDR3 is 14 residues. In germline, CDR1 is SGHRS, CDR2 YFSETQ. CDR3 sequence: CASSLAREGGEQYF. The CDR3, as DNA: TGCGCCAGCAGCTTAGCCAGGGAGGGTGGCGAGCAGTACTTC.

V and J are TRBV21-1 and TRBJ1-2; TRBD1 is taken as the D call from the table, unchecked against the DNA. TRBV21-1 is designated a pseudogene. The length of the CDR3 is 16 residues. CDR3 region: CASSKGQGALIYGYTF. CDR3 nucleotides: TGTGCCAGCAGCAAAGGACAGGGGGCGCTTATCTATGGCTACACCTTC.

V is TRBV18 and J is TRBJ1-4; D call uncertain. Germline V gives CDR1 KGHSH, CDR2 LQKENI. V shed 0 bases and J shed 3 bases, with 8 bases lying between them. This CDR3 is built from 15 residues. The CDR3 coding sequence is TGTGCCAGCTCACCACCGGGTGAGGCTAATGAAAAACTGTTTTTT. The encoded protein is CASSPPGEANEKLFF.

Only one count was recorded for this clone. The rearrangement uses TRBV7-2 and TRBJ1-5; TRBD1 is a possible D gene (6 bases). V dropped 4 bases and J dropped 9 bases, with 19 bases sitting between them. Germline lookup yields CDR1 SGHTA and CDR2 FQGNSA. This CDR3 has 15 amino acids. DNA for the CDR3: TGTGCCAGCAGCTCTGGGGCCCTCCAGGGGAGGCCCCAGCATTTT. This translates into CASSSGALQGRPQHF.

This chain's CDR3 is CASSDPGLAWYEQYF. CDR3 DNA: TGTGCCAGTAGTGACCCGGGACTAGCGTGGTACGAGCAGTACTTC. The chain combines TRBV19 with TRBJ2-7; 10 bases map to TRBD2. The germline gives CDR1 LNHDA, CDR2 SQIVND (reference sequence). The length of the CDR3 is 15 residues. Trimming cost V 5 bases and J 4 bases; bases outside gene matches: 8.

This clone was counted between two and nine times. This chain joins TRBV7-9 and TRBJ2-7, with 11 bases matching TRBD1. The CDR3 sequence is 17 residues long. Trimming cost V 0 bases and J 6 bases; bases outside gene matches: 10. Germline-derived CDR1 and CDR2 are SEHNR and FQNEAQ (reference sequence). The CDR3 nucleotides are TGTGCCAGCAGCTTAGCCACCGGGACAGGGGGACTCTCCGAGCAGTACTTC. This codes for CASSLATGTGGLSEQYF.

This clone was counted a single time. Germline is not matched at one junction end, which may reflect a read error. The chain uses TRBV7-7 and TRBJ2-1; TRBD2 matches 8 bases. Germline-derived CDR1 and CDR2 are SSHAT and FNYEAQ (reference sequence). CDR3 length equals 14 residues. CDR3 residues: CASSLDGTSQEQFF. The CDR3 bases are TGTGCTAGCAGCTTAGACGGGACTAGTCAGGAGCAGTTCTTC.

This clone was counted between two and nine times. CDR3 amino acids: CASSPIVNSPLHF. The CDR3 DNA sequence: TGTGCCAGCAGCCCCATAGTTAATTCACCCCTCCACTTT. This rearrangement joins TRBV7-2 to TRBJ1-6; the D is unclear. Trimming left V 5 bases short and J 6 bases short, with 8 bases between. This CDR3 is 13 amino acids long. The germline gives CDR1 SGHTA, CDR2 FQGNSA.

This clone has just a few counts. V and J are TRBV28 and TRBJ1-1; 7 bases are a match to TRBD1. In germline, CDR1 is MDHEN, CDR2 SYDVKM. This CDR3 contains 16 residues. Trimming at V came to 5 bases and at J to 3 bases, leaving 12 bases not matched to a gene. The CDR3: CASSLDRAIRDTEAFF. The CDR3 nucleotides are TGTGCCAGCAGTCTCGACAGGGCTATAAGGGACACTGAAGCTTTCTTT. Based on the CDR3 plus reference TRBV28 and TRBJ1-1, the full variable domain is DVKVTQSSRYLVKRTGEKVFLECVQDMDHENMFWYRQDPGLGLRLIYFSYDVKMKEKGDIPEGYSVSREKKERFSLILESASTNQTSMYLCASSLDRAIRDTEAFFGQGTRLTVV.

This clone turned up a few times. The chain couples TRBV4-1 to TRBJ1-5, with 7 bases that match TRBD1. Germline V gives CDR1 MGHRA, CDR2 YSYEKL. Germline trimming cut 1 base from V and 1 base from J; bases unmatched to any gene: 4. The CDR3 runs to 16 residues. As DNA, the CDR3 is TGCGCCAGCAGCCAAGGGGCAGGGGGAAGCAATCAGCCCCAGCATTTT. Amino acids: CASSQGAGGSNQPQHF.

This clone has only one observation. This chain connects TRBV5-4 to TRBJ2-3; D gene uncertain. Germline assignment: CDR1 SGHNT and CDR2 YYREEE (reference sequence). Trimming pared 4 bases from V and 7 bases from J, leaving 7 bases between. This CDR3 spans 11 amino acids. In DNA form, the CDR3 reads TGTGCCAGCAGCAACGGTTATACGCAGTATTTT. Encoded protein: CASSNGYTQYF.

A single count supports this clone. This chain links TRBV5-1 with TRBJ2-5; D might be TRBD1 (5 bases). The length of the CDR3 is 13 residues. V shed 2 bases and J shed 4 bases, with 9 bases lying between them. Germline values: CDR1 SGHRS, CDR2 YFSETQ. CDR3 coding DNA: TGCGCCAGCAGCTTTCAGGGTAGAGAGACCCAGTACTTC. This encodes CASSFQGRETQYF.

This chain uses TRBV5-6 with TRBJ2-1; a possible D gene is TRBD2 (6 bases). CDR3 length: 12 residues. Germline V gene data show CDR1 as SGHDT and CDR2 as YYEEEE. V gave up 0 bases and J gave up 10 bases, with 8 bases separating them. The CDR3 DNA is TGTGCCAGCAGCTTGGCGGCGGGAGAGCAGTTCTTC. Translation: CASSLAAGEQFF.